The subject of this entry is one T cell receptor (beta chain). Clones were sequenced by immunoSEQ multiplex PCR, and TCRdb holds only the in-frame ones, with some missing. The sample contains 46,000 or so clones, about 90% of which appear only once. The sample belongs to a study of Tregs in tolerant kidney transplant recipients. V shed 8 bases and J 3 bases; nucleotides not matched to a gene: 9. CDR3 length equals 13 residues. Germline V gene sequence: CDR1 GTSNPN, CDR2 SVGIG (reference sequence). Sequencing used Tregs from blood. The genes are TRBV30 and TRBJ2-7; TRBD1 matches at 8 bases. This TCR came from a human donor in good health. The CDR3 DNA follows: TGTGCCCAGGACAGGGCCCTAGGCTACGAGCAGTACTTC. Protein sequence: CAQDRALGYEQYF. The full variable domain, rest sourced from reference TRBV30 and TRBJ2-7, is SQTIHQWPATLVQPVGSPLSLECTVEGTSNPNLYWYRQAAGRGLQLLFYSVGIGQISSEVPQNLSASRPQDRQFILSSKKLLLSDSGFYLCAQDRALGYEQYFGPGTRLTVT.